This paragraph reports one T cell receptor beta chain. The CDR3 length is 17 residues. Unmatched junction bases numbered 11, after V lost 3 bases and J lost 5 bases. Germline V gene sequence: CDR1 SGDLS, CDR2 YYNGEE. Only in-frame clones appear in the TCRdb table, and some are missing; sequencing was by immunoSEQ multiplex PCR. Found here are about 190,000 clones, about 81% of them singletons; the top ten hold roughly an eighth. This sample was included in a study of blood T cell repertoires in COVID-19. About the research overall: Sources were T cells, B-cell-depleted T cells, or PBMCs; the material itself was cDNA or gDNA.

The rearrangement uses TRBV9 and TRBJ2-7; the match to TRBD2 covers 13 bases. The sequenced sample was peripheral blood. This receptor was obtained from a man in his thirties or forties with active or convalescent COVID-19. The CDR3 region is CASSGVGLAGVENEQYF. DNA for the CDR3: TGTGCCAGCAGCGGCGTCGGACTAGCGGGAGTGGAGAACGAGCAGTACTTC.